These 31 T cell receptor beta chains were sequenced from one sample in a study of T cells after posttransplantation cyclophosphamide. Sequencing used immunoSEQ multiplex PCR; TCRdb keeps in-frame clones, though not all of them. This table has more than 50,000 clones, around 84% appearing once. Sequencing was performed on PBMCs. The receptors originated from a man younger than 40 with a blood cancer, CMV-positive, and with a related stem cell donor.

The rearrangement uses TRBV29-1 and TRBJ2-7; 9 bases match TRBD1. Per the germline V gene, CDR1 is SQVTM and CDR2 is ANQGSEA. With 3 bases clipped from V and 4 bases from J, the junction kept 4 bases outside the gene matches. The CDR3 consists of 13 residues. CDR3 coding DNA: TGCAGCGTTGACCTGACAGGGGGATACGAGCAGTACTTC. Its translation is CSVDLTGGYEQYF.

The rearrangement joins TRBV19 to TRBJ2-1, with D perhaps matching TRBD2 (6 bases). V was cut by 1 base and J by 4 bases, with 29 bases left in between. This CDR3 comprises 21 residues. CDR1 LNHDA and CDR2 SQIVND come from the germline V gene (reference sequence). The CDR3 protein is CASSIAILHSREPGSYNEQFF. Here the CDR3 DNA reads TGTGCCAGTAGTATAGCAATTTTGCATTCTCGGGAGCCAGGTTCATACAATGAGCAGTTCTTC.

This clone came up once. This chain uses TRBV4-3 with TRBJ1-2, with D tentatively TRBD1 (6 bases). The CDR3 sequence is 15 residues long. CDR1 is LGHNA and CDR2 is YSLEER in the germline V gene. With 1 base removed from V and 4 bases from J, the gap between germline ends came to 13 bases. CDR3 sequence reads: CASSQAIGGSYGYTF. In nucleotides, the CDR3 is TGCGCCAGCAGCCAAGCGATAGGGGGAAGCTATGGCTACACCTTC.

The chain recombines TRBV7-9 with TRBJ2-5; TRBD1 matches at 9 bases. The ends lost 5 bases at V and 5 bases at J; junction bases unmatched: 6. The CDR3 runs 14 residues. From germline, CDR1 is SEHNR and CDR2 FQNEAQ (reference sequence). CDR3 sequence reads: CASSNTQGAETQYF. CDR3 coding DNA: TGTGCCAGCAGCAACACACAGGGGGCGGAGACCCAGTACTTC.

The chain is built from TRBV5-4 and TRBJ1-1; 9 nucleotides line up with TRBD1. Germline-derived CDR1 and CDR2 are SGHNT and YYREEE (reference sequence). V gave up 6 bases and J gave up 10 bases; unmatched junction bases: 10. CDR3 length: 13 residues. The DNA of the CDR3 is TGTGCCAGCACCGAAAACAGGGGGCGCCGAGCTTTCTTT. Translated: CASTENRGRRAFF.

This clone was counted ten times or more. V and J are TRBV5-6 and TRBJ1-2, with a possible D match to TRBD1 (5 bases). The length of the CDR3 is 16 residues. CDR1 and CDR2 from the germline V gene are SGHDT and YYEEEE. V lost 4 bases and J 0 bases, leaving 16 bases between the germline ends. DNA of the CDR3: TGTGCCAGCAGCATCAACGACGACAGCCCTAACTATGGCTACACCTTC. It yields the protein CASSINDDSPNYGYTF.

The table lists this clone with a few counts. The chain links TRBV10-3 to TRBJ2-7; 7 bases line up with TRBD2. The CDR3 sequence is 17 residues long. J lost 7 bases, V lost 4 bases, and 19 bases had no gene match. CDR1 and CDR2 from the germline V gene are ENHRY and SYGVKD. CDR3 coding DNA: TGTGCCATCAGTGGGGCTAGCGGAGGCCCGGGGAGGGAAGAGCAGTACTTC. This gives the protein CAISGASGGPGREEQYF.

This sequence joins TRBV4-1 and TRBJ1-1, with D tentatively TRBD1 (6 bases). The germline V and J ends were trimmed by 0 bases and 1 base, with 18 bases remaining between them. The germline V gene encodes CDR1 MGHRA and CDR2 YSYEKL. The CDR3 extends over 18 amino acids. The CDR3 here is CASSQDGFFGQKNTEAFF. The CDR3 coding sequence is TGCGCCAGCAGCCAAGATGGGTTTTTTGGACAGAAGAACACTGAAGCTTTCTTT.

This chain's CDR3 is CASSQVGGGSRTDTQYF. CDR3 nucleotide sequence: TGTGCCAGCAGCCAAGTTGGTGGCGGGAGTCGTACAGATACGCAGTATTTT. The chain couples TRBV4-2 to TRBJ2-3; TRBD2 matches at 7 bases. The V gene's germline CDR1 is LGHNA and CDR2 YNFKEQ. The CDR3 consists of 17 residues. V shed 1 base, J shed 3 bases, and the junction held 10 bases outside the gene matches.

V is TRBV7-9 and J is TRBJ2-1; a possible D gene is TRBD2 (5 bases). The germline V gene has CDR1 SEHNR and CDR2 FQNEAQ (reference sequence). The CDR3 extends over 15 amino acids. Trimming stripped 6 bases from V and 3 bases from J, with 15 bases between. CDR3 coding DNA: TGTGCCAGCAGAAATCGGGATACAATCTACAATGAGCAGTTCTTC. Its translation: CASRNRDTIYNEQFF.

The rearrangement joins TRBV13 to TRBJ2-7; 9 bases fit TRBD2. CDR1 and CDR2 (germline): PRHDT, FYEKMQ (reference sequence). This CDR3 has 15 amino acids. The V segment lost 4 bases and the J segment 0 bases; nucleotides outside the gene matches: 4. The CDR3 bases are TGTGCCAGCAGCTCAGGGACTAGCATCTCCTACGAGCAGTACTTC. It specifies CASSSGTSISYEQYF. Full variable domain (outside the CDR3, taken from reference TRBV13 and TRBJ2-7): AAGVIQSPRHLIKEKRETATLKCYPIPRHDTVYWYQQGPGQDPQFLISFYEKMQSDKGSIPDRFSAQQFSDYHSELNMSSLELGDSALYFCASSSGTSISYEQYFGPGTRLTVT.

This chain joins TRBV4-2 and TRBJ2-3; D not resolved. This CDR3 region has 15 residues. The V end lost 0 bases, the J end lost 0 bases, and 7 bases lay between the germline ends. Germline CDR1 LGHNA, CDR2 YNFKEQ. CDR3 DNA sequence: TGTGCCAGCAGCCAAGACACATATAGCACAGATACGCAGTATTTT. It specifies CASSQDTYSTDTQYF.

The CDR3 DNA reads TGTGCCAGCATTCCAGGGGGCTCCACCGGGGAGCTGTTTTTT. Translated: CASIPGGSTGELFF. The gene calls are TRBV28 and TRBJ2-2; TRBD1 aligns across 8 bases. The trim removed 7 bases at V and 4 bases at J, leaving 5 bases unmatched. The germline CDR1 and CDR2 sequences are MDHEN and SYDVKM. The CDR3 loop spans 14 amino acids.

The chain is built from TRBV4-1 and TRBJ1-5, with a possible D match to TRBD1 (5 bases). This CDR3 comprises 15 residues. CDR1 is MGHRA and CDR2 is YSYEKL in the germline V gene. V lost 2 bases and J lost 2, with 10 bases in between. The CDR3 DNA reads TGCGCCAGCAGCCAATGGGGCGAGGGCAATCAGCCCCAGCATTTT. Translated: CASSQWGEGNQPQHF.

This clone was seen a single time. V gene TRBV18 combines with J gene TRBJ2-7, with 11 bases matching TRBD2. The CDR3 runs 14 residues. Germline CDR1 is KGHSH and CDR2 is LQKENI. The V segment lost 3 bases and the J segment 3 bases; nucleotides outside the gene matches: 1. The CDR3 region is CASSPGLADYEQYF. CDR3 nucleotides: TGTGCCAGCTCACCGGGACTAGCGGACTACGAGCAGTACTTC.

This chain uses TRBV7-2 with TRBJ2-5; maybe TRBD2 (6 bases). Germline V gene data show CDR1 as SGHTA and CDR2 as FQGNSA. Trimming cost V 5 bases and J 2 bases, with 12 bases left between them. There are 14 residues in the CDR3. The DNA for the CDR3 is TGTGCCAGCAGCGCGGGACCCTCTCAAGAGACCCAGTACTTC. Translation: CASSAGPSQETQYF.

The chain combines TRBV7-6 with TRBJ2-5; 10 bases are a match to TRBD2. The germline V gene encodes CDR1 SGHVS and CDR2 FNYEAQ. The CDR3 is 14 residues long. The ends lost 6 bases at V and 5 bases at J; junction bases unmatched: 6. Here the CDR3 reads CASRQNSGRETQYF. As DNA, the CDR3 is TGTGCCAGCAGACAAAATAGCGGGAGGGAGACCCAGTACTTC.

The chain recombines TRBV7-9 with TRBJ2-3; D gene uncertain. Germline-derived CDR1 and CDR2 are SEHNR and FQNEAQ (reference sequence). The CDR3 sequence is 14 residues long. Trimming took off 5 bases at V and 5 bases at J, with 14 bases between the two ends. The CDR3, as DNA: TGTGCCAGCAGCCCCACCCATACTCAAGATACGCAGTATTTT. Translated, it gives CASSPTHTQDTQYF.

DNA of the CDR3: TGTGCCAGCAGCGAGGGGCAGGGGTTCTTCTTC. Protein sequence: CASSEGQGFFF. The chain has TRBV7-6 and TRBJ2-1; TRBD1 might be the D (6 bases). The CDR3 has 11 residues. CDR1 and CDR2 from the germline V gene are SGHVS and FNYEAQ. V lost 5 bases, J lost 16 bases, and 15 bases lay in between. Full variable domain (missing parts from reference TRBV7-6 and TRBJ2-1): GAGVSQSPRYKVTKRGQDVALRCDPISGHVSLYWYRQALGQGPEFLTYFNYEAQQDKSGLPNDRFSAERPEGSISTLTIQRTEQRDSAMYRCASSEGQGFFFGPGTRLTVL.

This sequence joins TRBV18 and TRBJ1-4; D is uncertain. The germline V gene encodes CDR1 KGHSH and CDR2 LQKENI. Trimming left V 1 base short and J 4 bases short, with 10 bases between. The CDR3 is 15 residues long. The CDR3 is CASSPQTGDNEKLFF. CDR3 coding DNA: TGTGCCAGCTCACCACAGACCGGAGATAATGAAAAACTGTTTTTT.

The chain has TRBV18 and TRBJ1-3; TRBD1 matches 7 bases. The CDR3 totals 17 residues. The germline V gene encodes CDR1 KGHSH and CDR2 LQKENI. The V gene end was trimmed by 2 bases and the J gene end by 4 bases; junction bases not matched to a gene: 11. The DNA of the CDR3 is TGTGCCAGCTCACCAAAGATAGAACCGGGACAGGGAAACACCATATATTTT. It is translated as CASSPKIEPGQGNTIYF.

This rearrangement joins TRBV2 to TRBJ2-7; tentative D call: TRBD2 (6 bases). V was cut by 3 bases and J by 1 base, with 19 bases left in between. The length of the CDR3 is 17 residues. Germline CDR1 is SNHLY and CDR2 is FYNNEI. This CDR3 is CASSDATPYGTSYEQYF. For the CDR3, the DNA is TGTGCCAGCAGTGACGCGACGCCGTACGGGACTTCCTACGAGCAGTACTTC.

V is TRBV7-9 and J is TRBJ2-3, with 12 bases lining up with TRBD2. The J segment lost 3 bases and the V segment lost 6 bases, leaving 7 bases of the junction unmatched. CDR1 and CDR2 from the germline V gene are SEHNR and FQNEAQ (reference sequence). The CDR3 spans 16 residues. The CDR3 loop is CASSHTSGRSTDTQYF. CDR3 bases: TGTGCCAGCAGTCATACTAGCGGGAGGTCGACAGATACGCAGTATTTT.

J is TRBJ1-5 and V is TRBV18, with 7 bases lining up with TRBD1. CDR1 is KGHSH, CDR2 LQKENI, per germline. With 4 bases clipped from V and 4 bases from J, the junction kept 4 bases outside the gene matches. This CDR3 is 14 amino acids long. CDR3 in amino acids: CASSLGQENQPQHF. DNA for the CDR3: TGTGCCAGCTCACTTGGACAGGAAAATCAGCCCCAGCATTTT. The variable domain in full, with the rest retrieved from reference TRBV18 and TRBJ1-5, is NAGVMQNPRHLVRRRGQEARLRCSPMKGHSHVYWYRQLPEEGLKFMVYLQKENIIDESGMPKERFSAEFPKEGPSILRIQQVVRGDSAAYFCASSLGQENQPQHFGDGTRLSIL.

The chain joins TRBV5-1 to TRBJ2-7; D perhaps matches TRBD1 (6 bases). The CDR3 consists of 15 residues. V shed 4 bases and J shed 5 bases, with 19 bases lying between them. CDR1 is SGHRS and CDR2 is YFSETQ in the germline V gene. CDR3 loop: CASSLPGTSGHEQYF. As DNA, the CDR3 is TGCGCCAGCAGCCTGCCGGGGACATCGGGCCACGAGCAGTACTTC.

J is TRBJ2-1 and V is TRBV28; 9 positions match TRBD1. The CDR3 is 16 residues long. Looked up from germline, CDR1 is MDHEN and CDR2 is SYDVKM. Unmatched junction bases numbered 7, after V lost 2 bases and J lost 5 bases. Here the CDR3 reads CASSLAGQGRHNEQFF. The CDR3 region has the DNA TGTGCCAGCAGTTTAGCCGGACAGGGGCGCCACAATGAGCAGTTCTTC.

In nucleotides, the CDR3 is TGCAGCGTTGGAAGCGGGGTGAGCACAGATACGCAGTATTTT. Translating it yields CSVGSGVSTDTQYF. The chain combines TRBV29-1 with TRBJ2-3; 7 bases map to TRBD2. This CDR3 has 14 residues. Germline V lookup: CDR1 SQVTM, CDR2 ANQGSEA. V lost 4 bases and J lost 0; bases outside the gene matches: 4.

The gene calls are TRBV7-2 and TRBJ1-1; 11 nucleotides agree with TRBD1. This CDR3 is 18 amino acids long. Unmatched junction bases numbered 13, after V lost 2 bases and J lost 5 bases. Germline V gives CDR1 SGHTA, CDR2 FQGNSA. The CDR3 region is CASSLIPGTGGFSTEAFF. CDR3 bases: TGTGCCAGCAGCTTAATCCCCGGGACAGGGGGTTTCAGTACTGAAGCTTTCTTT. Looking up the rest from reference TRBV7-2 and TRBJ1-1 gives the full variable domain: GAGVSQSPSNKVTEKGKDVELRCDPISGHTALYWYRQSLGQGLEFLIYFQGNSAPDKSGLPSDRFSAERTGGSVSTLTIQRTQQEDSAVYLCASSLIPGTGGFSTEAFFGQGTRLTVV.

The chain uses TRBV11-2 and TRBJ2-2; D might be TRBD2 (6 bases). V lost 5 bases, J lost 9 bases, and 10 bases lay in between. This CDR3 region has 12 residues. The germline V gene encodes CDR1 SGHAT and CDR2 FQNNGV. CDR3 protein: CASSMDYRELFF. The CDR3 bases are TGTGCCAGCAGCATGGACTATAGGGAGCTGTTTTTT.

This chain links TRBV6-1 with TRBJ2-7; 8 bases align to TRBD2. The germline gives CDR1 MNHNS, CDR2 SASEGT. The CDR3 has 20 amino acids. V was clipped by 3 bases and J by 0 bases; unmatched bases: 19. Written as DNA, the CDR3 is TGTGCCAGCAGTGAGTACGAAACCCCCCGGGAGGGCCGGAGCTCCTACGAGCAGTACTTC. Amino acids: CASSEYETPREGRSSYEQYF.

The chain is built from TRBV7-3 and TRBJ2-1; TRBD2 aligns across 7 bases. Losses at the gene ends were 2 bases for V and 7 bases for J; bases not matched to a gene: 8. CDR3 length: 15 residues. Germline V CDR1 and CDR2: SGHTA, FQGTGA. The CDR3 sequence: CASSLGGSALNEQFF. The CDR3 nucleotides read TGTGCCAGCAGCTTAGGCGGGAGTGCGTTAAATGAGCAGTTCTTC.